This paragraph reports one TCR beta chain. This record belongs to a study of blood T cell repertoires in COVID-19. Across the study: Italy, Spain and the United States were the sources of the convalescent and acute COVID-19 samples. In each case, the material was cDNA or gDNA derived from T cells, B-cell-depleted T cells, or PBMCs.

Libraries were prepared by immunoSEQ multiplex PCR; TCRdb keeps only in-frame clonotypes and omits some of them. The data show some 75,000 clones, around nine tenths seen once. This TCR derives from a man aged 55 to 70 with acute or convalescent COVID-19. Sequenced input: peripheral blood.

CDR3 coding DNA: TGCGCCAGCAGCTTGGCGGGGGTTTCCGAGCAGTACTTC. It is translated as CASSLAGVSEQYF. The chain uses TRBV5-1 and TRBJ2-7; TRBD2 is a possible D gene (6 bases). Germline CDR1 SGHRS, CDR2 YFSETQ. This CDR3 is built from 13 residues. V was shortened by 0 bases and J by 6 bases, with 10 bases between the two germline ends.